This section outlines one T cell receptor beta chain sequence together with its context. These data originate in a study of T-cell reconstitution after alpha-beta-depleted transplantation in children. Trimming removed 0 bases from V and 5 bases from J, with 12 bases in between. The CDR3 runs to 14 residues. Germline V gene data show CDR1 as SGHRS and CDR2 as YFSETQ. Unique molecular identifiers featured in how the TCRbeta library was prepared. TCRdb analysed the PCR reads with MiXCR anew, one entry per CDR3 protein. The sample has about 510,000 distinct CDR3 sequences; more than 9.5% are singletons. The material was PBMCs, mostly from graft donor cells, obtained 180 days after TCRalphabeta/CD19-depleted stem cell transplant. The rearrangement links TRBV5-1 to TRBJ2-7, with D possibly TRBD2 on 6 matching bases. The receptor's source is a female patient aged 2-9 years who had a stem cell transplant for aplastic anemia, so the T cells may come from the graft donor. The DNA for the CDR3 is TGCGCCAGCAGCTTGGGGCGGGAAACGGACGAGCAGTACTTC. Amino acid sequence: CASSLGRETDEQYF.